This entry lists 7 T cell receptor beta chains sequenced from one sample in a study of T cell repertoires in cytomegalovirus infection. Each CDR3 protein is one row after TCRdb ran MiXCR on the reads. This table holds roughly 230,000 distinct CDR3 sequences, roughly 6.5% found once. Sequencing was performed on PBMCs. The receptors were gathered from a human donor in good health (CMV status not recorded). Some clones in this sample may be carry-over from other donors' samples.

The V call is TRBV23-1, the J call TRBJ2-7; 11 nucleotides line up with TRBD1. TRBV23-1 has ORF status, its function being uncertain. V lost 8 bases and J lost 3; bases outside the gene matches: 9. CDR3 length: 15 residues. CDR3 in DNA: TGCGCCAGCCCCCTCGCCGGGACAGGGGGCTACGAGCAGTACTTC. It translates to CASPLAGTGGYEQYF.

This clonotype appeared many times. The chain recombines TRBV20-1 with TRBJ2-7, with D tentatively TRBD1 or TRBD2 (5 bases each). V lost 5 bases and J lost 1, with 12 bases in between. This CDR3 is built from 13 residues. Germline V lookup: CDR1 DFQATT, CDR2 SNEGSKA (reference sequence). The CDR3 protein is CSAPRGDSYEQYF. DNA of the CDR3: TGCAGTGCTCCACGGGGCGATTCCTACGAGCAGTACTTC.

This sequence joins TRBV14 and TRBJ2-7; D remains unclear. V was cut by 4 bases and J by 2 bases, with 9 bases left in between. In germline, CDR1 is SGHDN, CDR2 FVKESK. This CDR3 has 13 amino acids. The CDR3 loop is CASSPDGPYEQYF. CDR3 nucleotides: TGTGCCAGCAGCCCCGACGGGCCCTACGAGCAGTACTTC.

This clonotype was detected ten times or more. The DNA for the CDR3 is TGTGCCAGCTGGACAGCTGAAAATGAAAAACTGTTTTTT. Translation: CASWTAENEKLFF. This chain uses TRBV2 with TRBJ1-4; D perhaps matches TRBD1 (6 bases). The CDR3 totals 13 residues. CDR1 is SNHLY and CDR2 is FYNNEI in the germline V gene. Trimming shortened V by 8 bases and J by 5 bases, and 12 bases separated the two germline ends. The entire variable domain, with the rest obtained from reference TRBV2 and TRBJ1-4, is as follows: EPEVTQTPSHQVTQMGQEVILRCVPISNHLYFYWYRQILGQKVEFLVSFYNNEISEKSEIFDDQFSVERPDGSNFTLKIRSTKLEDSAMYFCASWTAENEKLFFGSGTQLSVL.

V gene TRBV19 combines with J gene TRBJ2-1; TRBD2 matches at 13 bases. The germline V gene has CDR1 LNHDA and CDR2 SQIVND (reference sequence). After removal of 5 bases from V and 4 bases from J, the junction contained 5 bases not matched to a gene. The CDR3 covers 16 residues. CDR3 residues: CASSRTSGGYYNEQFF. The CDR3 nucleotides read TGTGCCAGTAGTCGGACTAGCGGGGGATATTACAATGAGCAGTTCTTC.

This clonotype was seen many times. The CDR3 nucleotides read TGTGCCAGCAGCCGCCTCGGCGGGGGGGCCGCCTCCTACGAGCAGTACTTC. It translates to CASSRLGGGAASYEQYF. The J gene is TRBJ2-7, the V gene TRBV7-2; TRBD2 matches at 9 bases. V dropped 5 bases and J dropped 0; count of bases not matched to a gene: 11. The CDR3 has 17 amino acids. The germline gives CDR1 SGHTA, CDR2 FQGNSA.

As concerns this clonotype: This may stem from a read error, because a much larger clone lies one nucleotide away. The chain employs TRBV27 and TRBJ1-3; D might be TRBD1 (6 bases). The CDR3 is 15 amino acids. CDR1 is MNHEY and CDR2 is SMNVEV in the germline V gene (reference sequence). CDR3 sequence (DNA): TGTGCCAGCAGTTTAGCAGGGCCTGGGAGGGACACCGTATATTTT. The encoded protein is CASSLAGPGRDTVYF.